This entry describes one T cell receptor (beta chain). Its antigen remains unknown. The protocol was immunoSEQ multiplex PCR, while the TCRdb copy is restricted to in-frame clones and leaves out a portion. The data contain 68,000 or so clones, approximately 90% of them seen just once; the ten biggest clones take up approximately 2.9%. The sample originates from a study of lymphopenia after photon versus proton radiotherapy. The study's findings and limits: Oligoclonal CD8+ Temra expansion after nadir drove photon patients' diversity drop.

Germline V gene lookup returns CDR1 SGHTA and CDR2 FQGNSA. CDR3 length: 16 residues. The V end lost 4 bases, the J end lost 3 bases, and 19 bases lay between the germline ends. Specimen: peripheral blood, collected from a patient treated with photon-based radiotherapy. The source of this sequence is a woman between 65 and 79 years old with pancreatic cancer. This chain uses TRBV7-2 with TRBJ2-7; D unresolved. CDR3 DNA sequence: TGTGCCAGCAGCTCCCAGACGGACGTGTTTATCTACGAGCAGTACTTC. Translated, it gives CASSSQTDVFIYEQYF.